A selection of T cell receptor beta chains follows, all from one sample in a study of metastatic and nonmetastatic thyroid tumors. TCRdb recomputed clones from the PCR reads via MiXCR. The sample includes around 36,000 clones, roughly 29% of them seen just once. Material for sequencing was blood. Every receptor here comes from a female donor with papillary thyroid cancer or a benign thyroid nodule (not recorded which). Some clones in this sample may be carry-over from other donors' samples. The CDR3 runs from the conserved cysteine through the conserved F or W. The D gene is left open where the match is weak. For some rows the clone size is stated as once, few or many, or as a class when expanded; others skip it.

-,TRBV11-2,TRBD2,TRBJ2-1,TGTGCCAGCAGCTCAGTGGGCGGGAGAGTCAATGAGCAGTTCTTC,CASSSVGGRVNEQFF
many,TRBV19,-,TRBJ2-3,TGTGCCAGTAGTGTGGCTTGGGCAAGCACAGATACGCAGTATTTT,CASSVAWASTDTQYF
medium-sized,TRBV12-3/TRBV12-4,TRBD1,TRBJ1-1,TGTGCCAGCAGTCCGTACATCGGGACAGGGTATGAAGCTTTCTTT,CASSPYIGTGYEAFF
-,TRBV3-1,-,TRBJ1-2,TGTGCCAGCAGCCAAGTGGGACCTTCTATAGCCCTTTATGGCTACACCTTC,CASSQVGPSIALYGYTF
-,TRBV4-1,TRBD1,TRBJ2-7,TGCGCCAGCAGCCAAGTCCCCGACAGGGCCTACGAGCAGTACTTC,CASSQVPDRAYEQYF
-,TRBV12-3/TRBV12-4,-,TRBJ1-2,TGTGCCAGCAGCCCGGGACCGACCTATGGCTACACCTTC,CASSPGPTYGYTF
-,TRBV6-5,-,TRBJ1-2,TGTGCCAGCAGTTACTCCAGGGAAGGCTACACCTTC,CASSYSREGYTF
-,TRBV7-8,-,TRBJ2-7,TGTGCCAGCAGTAGATATGGCTACTATCAGTACTTC,CASSRYGYYQYF
-,TRBV24-1,-,TRBJ2-5,TGTGCCACCAGTGATCGGACGGGTCCGGGGTATACCCAGTACTTC,CATSDRTGPGYTQYF
many,TRBV2,-,TRBJ2-1,TGTGCCAGTAGGGGGAGGGCCTACAATGAGCAGTTCTTC,CASRGRAYNEQFF
-,TRBV20-1,-,TRBJ1-2,TGCAGTGCTAGTCTCTGGACACCCCCTAACTATGGCTACACCTTC,CSASLWTPPNYGYTF
medium-sized,TRBV19,-,TRBJ2-2,TGTGCCAGTAGTAGGCAGACGAACACCGGGGAGCTGTTTTTT,CASSRQTNTGELFF
-,TRBV15,-,TRBJ2-5,TGTGCCACCAGCATTTATGCTGGAGAGACCCAGTACTTC,CATSIYAGETQYF
medium-sized,TRBV2,TRBD1,TRBJ1-1,TGTGCCAGCAGGGGGGGACAGGGAGACACTGAAGCTTTCTTT,CASRGGQGDTEAFF
-,TRBV20-1,-,TRBJ2-7,TGCAGTGCTAGCCCCCCCGGGGAGTCTAACTACGAGCAGTACTTC,CSASPPGESNYEQYF
many,TRBV3-1,-,TRBJ2-7,TGTGCCAGCGGCTCGGGCTCCTACGAGCAGTACTTC,CASGSGSYEQYF
-,TRBV4-1,-,TRBJ1-2,TGCGCCAGCAGCCAACCCGCGGGCAGGAACTATGGCTACACCTTC,CASSQPAGRNYGYTF
medium-sized,TRBV4-1,-,TRBJ2-7,TGCGCCAGCAGCCAAGAGGCAGGGAAAACCTACGAGCAGTACTTC,CASSQEAGKTYEQYF
-,TRBV11-2,-,TRBJ2-7,TGTGCCAGCAGCTTAGAGACGGACAACTACGAGCAGTACTTC,CASSLETDNYEQYF
once,TRBV4-3,-,TRBJ2-6,TGCGCCAGCAGCCAAGATCCGACGTCTGGGGCCAACGTCCTGACTTTC,CASSQDPTSGANVLTF
few,TRBV24-1,TRBD1,TRBJ2-1,TGTGCCACCAGTGACAGGGACAGCAAAACCTACAATGAGCAGTTCTTC,CATSDRDSKTYNEQFF
-,TRBV2,TRBD1,TRBJ2-1,TGTGCCAGCAGTGGAACCGGACAGGGGGGTGCAATGAGCGGGCAGTTCTTC,CASSGTGQGGAMSGQFF
many,TRBV6-4,TRBD1,TRBJ1-1,TGTGCCAGCAGACCTGCCTCCGGGACAGGGATTTTCATGAACACTGAAGCTTTCTTT,CASRPASGTGIFMNTEAFF
-,TRBV5-1,TRBD1,TRBJ2-7,TGCGCCAGCAGCGCCGGGACAGGGGTCGAGCAGTACTTC,CASSAGTGVEQYF
many,TRBV19,-,TRBJ1-1,TGTGCCAGTAGTCCCGCCATCGTGAACACTGAAGCTTTCTTT,CASSPAIVNTEAFF
-,TRBV6-1,-,TRBJ2-7,TGTGCCACCATAGCGGCCTACGATCAGTACTTC,CATIAAYDQYF
many,TRBV7-2,TRBD1,TRBJ1-3,TGTGCCAGCAGCTTAGCGTACAGGGGGCTTGGAAACACCATATATTTT,CASSLAYRGLGNTIYF
-,TRBV9,-,TRBJ1-1,TGTGCCAGCAGCGTAGCTACAGGGCCGGCTTTCTTT,CASSVATGPAFF
many,TRBV5-4,TRBD1,TRBJ1-2,TGTGCCAGCAGCGGGGGACAGGCGATCTGGGATGGCTACACCTTC,CASSGGQAIWDGYTF
many,TRBV6-1,TRBD2,TRBJ2-3,TGTGCCAGCAGTCTTATGGGGGGGGAACGCACAGATACGCAGTATTTT,CASSLMGGERTDTQYF
many,TRBV6-1,TRBD2,TRBJ2-3,TGTGCCAGCACGGGACTAGCGGGAGGTGGGGATACGCAGTATTTT,CASTGLAGGGDTQYF
many,TRBV6-1,-,TRBJ2-3,TGTGCGTGCCGGGACAGCACAGATACGCAGTATTTT,CACRDSTDTQYF